The clone carrying this T cell receptor beta chain showed up just once. What it binds is unknown. One junction end disagrees with the germline gene, perhaps due to a read error. Germline loops: CDR1 WSHSY, CDR2 SAAADI. The CDR3 spans 12 residues. This sample was included in a study of tumor and adjacent non-tumor tissue in lung cancer. TCRbeta libraries were built with three rounds of nested PCR, modified from ARM-PCR. TCRdb recomputed calls from the multiplex PCR reads with MiXCR, one row per CDR3 protein. The data contain about 80,000 distinct CDR3 sequences, just under 75% of them seen just once; the ten biggest clones take up around 10%. Findings of the study overall: Normal lung showed higher cumulative top 100 clone frequency than tumor.

The template was RNA from unsorted bulk tissue. The TCR originated in a woman aged 40 to 50 with non-small cell lung cancer. This chain joins TRBV10-2 and TRBJ1-2; no reliable D call. Sequences were obtained from lung tumor tissue. The DNA of the CDR3 is TGCTCCAGCGGGCAGGAACGCTATGGCTACACCTTC. Protein sequence: CSSGQERYGYTF.